This T cell receptor beta chain was recovered during a study of blood T cell repertoires in COVID-19. Study-level information: From the United States, Italy and Spain came samples of acute and convalescent COVID-19. The analysed material was cDNA or gDNA that came from T cells, B-cell-depleted T cells, or PBMCs.

The CDR3 length is 14 residues. Germline V CDR1 and CDR2: SGHTS, YDEGEE. V lost 5 bases and J lost 6, with 16 bases in between. Original processing notes: Amplification of reference gene primers provided the estimated nucleated cell counts. TCRdb keeps only in-frame clones here, not all; method: immunoSEQ multiplex PCR. V, J and clone size were drawn from that table, and D and trimming were deduced from the DNA. Counted here are around 240,000 clones, approximately 84% occurring once; the ten biggest clones make up just under 1%. The chain carries TRBV5-8 and TRBJ2-3, with D possibly matching TRBD2 (6 bases). The TCR comes from a man aged 35-49 years with acute or convalescent COVID-19. Sequenced material: peripheral blood. CDR3 in DNA: TGTGCCAGCAGGCTCCCGCTAGGAGGGGATACGCAGTATTTT. The encoded protein is CASRLPLGGDTQYF.